This T cell receptor beta chain is drawn from a study of neurological immune-mediated disorders. General study findings and limits: In HTLV-1-associated myelopathy, TCR clonal expansion was greatest, whereas multiple sclerosis had the least, falling below healthy controls.

Comments on this clonotype: The antigen is not known.

With 10-nucleotide random UMIs, 5'RACE was used to make the cDNA. MiXCR, applied by TCRdb to the 5' RACE reads, yields one record per CDR3 protein. The sample holds 95,000 or so distinct CDR3 sequences, roughly 4% seen once. The material sequenced was PBMCs. The clonotype originates from a woman under 30 with multiple sclerosis.

The DNA of the CDR3 is TGTGCCAGCTCTCCGGGACAGCACTCTGGAAACACCATATATTTT. Residues: CASSPGQHSGNTIYF. The chain combines TRBV18 with TRBJ1-3; TRBD1 aligns across 7 bases. The CDR3 covers 15 residues. V lost 6 bases and J lost 0; bases outside the gene matches: 5. CDR1 and CDR2 from the germline V gene are KGHSH and LQKENI.